The T cell receptor (beta chain) under discussion was sequenced for a study of glioma-infiltrating T cells after dendritic cell vaccination. Findings and caveats of the study: Survival was not directly related to TCR clonality in these patients.

Indicated time point: after dendritic cell vaccination, including at tumor progression/relapse. Some clones are missing from TCRdb's copy, which holds only in-frame ones; the method was immunoSEQ multiplex PCR. The sample consists of about 50,000 clones, about 91% of them appearing once. A word on this clone: Its antigen is still unknown.

Germline assignment: CDR1 SGHDT and CDR2 YYEEEE. V was clipped by 2 bases and J by 7 bases; unmatched bases: 2. This CDR3 contains 13 residues. This sequence originates from a human donor with glioblastoma. The chain combines TRBV5-6 with TRBJ2-1, with 8 nucleotides matching TRBD2. This sample comprised blood, obtained after dendritic cell vaccination. Written as DNA, the CDR3 is TGTGCCAGCAGCTTTACGGGAGGGAATGAGCAGTTCTTC. Residues: CASSFTGGNEQFF.